The sequence of this T cell receptor (beta chain) was determined in a study of control samples from healthy donors and cancer patients. Some clones are missing from TCRdb's copy, which holds only in-frame ones; the method was immunoSEQ multiplex PCR. The data show 100,000 to 150,000 clones, with about 90% seen just once and just over 7.5% held by the top ten. V was clipped by 5 bases and J by 1 base; unmatched bases: 6. CDR3 length: 16 amino acids. CDR1 ENHRY and CDR2 SYGVKD come from the germline V gene. The origin of this receptor is a man in his fifties or sixties with head and neck cancer. The sequenced material came from PBMCs. This rearrangement joins TRBV10-3 to TRBJ1-3; 9 positions match TRBD1. Here the CDR3 reads CAISRQGDFSGNTIYF. The CDR3 bases are TGTGCCATCAGTCGACAGGGGGACTTTTCTGGAAACACCATATATTTT.